This T cell receptor beta chain was recovered during a study of control samples from healthy donors and cancer patients (dated by TCRdb to 2018 to 2020). Receptors were amplified or captured by the immunoSEQ multiplex PCR assay. TCRdb retrieved this table from immuneACCESS and kept in-frame rearrangements only. Not all clones are present; in checked studies, unresolved V genes account for under half, and no reason is known for the remainder. This sample is represented by around 250,000 clones; roughly 87% of them were singletons. The top ten clonotypes cover 10% to 15% of the sample. The sample holds one count of this clone. What antigen it recognizes has not been identified. No base-level quality is on record; no much larger clone is a single base apart. For CDR1 and CDR2, the germline V gene (reference sequence) lists LGHDT and YNNKEL. The CDR3 sequence holds 12 residues, the cysteine and phenylalanine included. Just CDR3 DNA is preserved here, 36 bases in frame from base 1. V lost 3 bases and J lost 8 bases; the stretch between them is 10 bases long.

The specimen was PBMCs. This TCR derives from an older woman with lung cancer. This sequence uses TRBV3-1 (or the pseudogene TRBV3-2) and TRBJ1-1, with the identity of the D gene unclear. The DNA sequence reads TGTGCCAGCAGCCAGTGGGGAGGGGAAGCTTTCTTT. Its coded protein is CASSQWGGEAFF.